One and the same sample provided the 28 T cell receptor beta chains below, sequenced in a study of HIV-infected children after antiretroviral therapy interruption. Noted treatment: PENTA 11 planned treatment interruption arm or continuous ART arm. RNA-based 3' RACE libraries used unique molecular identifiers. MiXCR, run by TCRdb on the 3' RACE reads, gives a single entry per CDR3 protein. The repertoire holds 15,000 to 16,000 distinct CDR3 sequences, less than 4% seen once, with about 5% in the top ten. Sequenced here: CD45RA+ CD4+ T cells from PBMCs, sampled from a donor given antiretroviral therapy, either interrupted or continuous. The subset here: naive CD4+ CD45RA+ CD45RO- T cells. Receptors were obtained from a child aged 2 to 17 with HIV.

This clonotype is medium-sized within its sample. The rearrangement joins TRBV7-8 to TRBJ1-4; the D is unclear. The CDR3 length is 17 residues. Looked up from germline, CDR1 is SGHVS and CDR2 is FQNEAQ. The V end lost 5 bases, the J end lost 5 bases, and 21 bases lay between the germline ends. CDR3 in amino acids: CASSGPPGGKVNEKLFF. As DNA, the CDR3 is TGTGCCAGCAGCGGACCACCAGGCGGCAAAGTCAATGAAAAACTGTTTTTT.

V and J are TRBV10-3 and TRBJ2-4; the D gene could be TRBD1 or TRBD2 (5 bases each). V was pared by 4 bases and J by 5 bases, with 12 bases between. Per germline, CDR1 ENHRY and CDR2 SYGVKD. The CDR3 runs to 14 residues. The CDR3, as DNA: TGTGCCATCAGTGGAACAATGGGGGAAAACATTCAGTACTTC. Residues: CAISGTMGENIQYF.

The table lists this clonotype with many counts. The CDR3 protein is CASSSSGTGGNEQFF. The CDR3 DNA follows: TGTGCCAGCAGCTCCTCCGGGACAGGGGGTAATGAGCAGTTCTTC. V and J are TRBV11-1 and TRBJ2-1; 11 bases map to TRBD1. V lost 4 bases to trimming and J lost 7 bases; unmatched junction nucleotides: 6. The germline V gene encodes CDR1 SGHAT and CDR2 FQDESV (reference sequence). The CDR3 spans 15 residues.

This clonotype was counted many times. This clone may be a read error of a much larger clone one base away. The CDR3 sequence is CASSFATSYNEQFF. For the CDR3, the DNA is TGTGCCAGCAGCTTCGCGACATCCTACAATGAGCAGTTCTTC. This sequence joins TRBV7-2 and TRBJ2-1; D is unclear. Trimming took off 3 bases at V and 1 base at J, with 7 bases between the two ends. Germline values: CDR1 SGHTA, CDR2 FQGNSA. The CDR3 is 14 residues long. The full variable domain, in which reference TRBV7-2 and TRBJ2-1 provide the parts outside the CDR3, is GAGVSQSPSNKVTEKGKDVELRCDPISGHTALYWYRQSLGQGLEFLIYFQGNSAPDKSGLPSDRFSAERTGGSVSTLTIQRTQQEDSAVYLCASSFATSYNEQFFGPGTRLTVL.

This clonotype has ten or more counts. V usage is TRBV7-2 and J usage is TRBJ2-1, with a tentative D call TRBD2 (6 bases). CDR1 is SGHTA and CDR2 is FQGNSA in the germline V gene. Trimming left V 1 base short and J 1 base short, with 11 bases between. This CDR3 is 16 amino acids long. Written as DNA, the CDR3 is TGTGCCAGCAGCTTAGAGGCTAGCGTATCCTACAATGAGCAGTTCTTC. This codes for CASSLEASVSYNEQFF.

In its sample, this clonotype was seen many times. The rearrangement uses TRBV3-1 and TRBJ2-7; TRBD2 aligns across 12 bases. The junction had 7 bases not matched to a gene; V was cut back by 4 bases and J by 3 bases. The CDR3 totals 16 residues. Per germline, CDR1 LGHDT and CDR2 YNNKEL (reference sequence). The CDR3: CASSPSGLAGLYEQYF. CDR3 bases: TGTGCCAGCAGCCCCTCAGGACTAGCGGGACTCTACGAGCAGTACTTC.

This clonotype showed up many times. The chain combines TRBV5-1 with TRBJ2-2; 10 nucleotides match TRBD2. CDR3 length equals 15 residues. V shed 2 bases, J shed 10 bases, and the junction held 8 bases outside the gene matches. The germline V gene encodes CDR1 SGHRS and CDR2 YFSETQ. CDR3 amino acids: CASSFRSGGAQELFF. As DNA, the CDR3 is TGCGCCAGCAGCTTCAGGAGCGGGGGGGCTCAGGAGCTGTTTTTT.

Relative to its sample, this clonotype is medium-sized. The CDR3: CASSPATPGRSLNEQFF. CDR3 coding DNA: TGTGCCAGCAGCCCGGCGACCCCAGGGAGAAGTCTCAATGAGCAGTTCTTC. The chain carries TRBV11-2 and TRBJ2-1; D tentatively reads TRBD1 or TRBD2 (5 bases each). Germline V gene data show CDR1 as SGHAT and CDR2 as FQNNGV. Trimming cost V 5 bases and J 6 bases, with 23 bases left between them. This CDR3 contains 17 residues.

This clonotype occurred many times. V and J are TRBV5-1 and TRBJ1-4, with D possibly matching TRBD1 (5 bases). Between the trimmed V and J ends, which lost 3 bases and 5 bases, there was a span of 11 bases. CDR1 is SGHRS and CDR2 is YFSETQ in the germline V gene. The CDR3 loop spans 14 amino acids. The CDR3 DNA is TGCGCCAGCAGCTCGGGACCCACGAATGAAAAACTGTTTTTT. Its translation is CASSSGPTNEKLFF.

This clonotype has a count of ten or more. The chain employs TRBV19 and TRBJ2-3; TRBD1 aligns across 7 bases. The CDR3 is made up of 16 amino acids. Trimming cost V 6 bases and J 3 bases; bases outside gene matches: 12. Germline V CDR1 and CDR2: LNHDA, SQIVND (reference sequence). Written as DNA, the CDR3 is TGTGCCAGTAGCGCAGGGGGTACAGGCTATACAGATACGCAGTATTTT. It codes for CASSAGGTGYTDTQYF.

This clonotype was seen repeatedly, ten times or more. The CDR3 is CASSPGGPGLYEQYF. The CDR3 coding sequence is TGTGCCAGCTCCCCTGGGGGGCCGGGCCTCTACGAGCAGTACTTC. The rearrangement uses TRBV28 and TRBJ2-7; possibly TRBD1 or TRBD2 for D (6 bases each). Trimming shortened V by 8 bases and J by 3 bases, and 20 bases separated the two germline ends. Germline-derived CDR1 and CDR2 are MDHEN and SYDVKM. CDR3 length: 15 residues.

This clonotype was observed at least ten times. Written as DNA, the CDR3 is TGTGCCAGCAGCCAAGAGTATCTCTTTGGCTACACCTTC. Residues: CASSQEYLFGYTF. The V and J genes are TRBV3-1 and TRBJ1-2; D not resolved. Trimming removed 0 bases at V and 7 bases at J, with 9 bases between. The CDR3 runs 13 residues. Germline CDR1 reads LGHDT; CDR2 reads YNNKEL (reference sequence).

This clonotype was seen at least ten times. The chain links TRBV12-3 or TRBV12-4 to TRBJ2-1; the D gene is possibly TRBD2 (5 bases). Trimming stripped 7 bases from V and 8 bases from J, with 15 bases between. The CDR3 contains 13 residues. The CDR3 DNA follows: TGTGCCAGCACCCTGGACTCCCCCGATGAGCAGTTCTTC. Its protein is CASTLDSPDEQFF.

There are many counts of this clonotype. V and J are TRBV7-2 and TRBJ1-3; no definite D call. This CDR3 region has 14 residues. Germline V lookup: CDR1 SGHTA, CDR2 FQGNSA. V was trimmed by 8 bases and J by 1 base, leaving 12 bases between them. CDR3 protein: CASERAASGNTIYF. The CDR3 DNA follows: TGTGCCAGCGAGAGGGCCGCATCTGGAAACACCATATATTTT.

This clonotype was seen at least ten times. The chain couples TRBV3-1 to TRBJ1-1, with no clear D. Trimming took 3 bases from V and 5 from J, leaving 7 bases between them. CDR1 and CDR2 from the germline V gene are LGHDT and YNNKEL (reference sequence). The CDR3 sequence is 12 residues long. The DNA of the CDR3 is TGTGCCAGCAGCCACGGCCAGACTGAAGCTTTCTTT. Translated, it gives CASSHGQTEAFF.

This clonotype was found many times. CDR3 sequence (DNA): TGCAGTGCTAGGTGGGGGGCCAACGTCCTGACTTTC. Translation: CSARWGANVLTF. This chain joins TRBV20-1 and TRBJ2-6; D remains unclear. This CDR3 has 12 amino acids. Germline V gives CDR1 DFQATT, CDR2 SNEGSKA (reference sequence). Trimming took off 3 bases at V and 4 bases at J, with 4 bases between the two ends.

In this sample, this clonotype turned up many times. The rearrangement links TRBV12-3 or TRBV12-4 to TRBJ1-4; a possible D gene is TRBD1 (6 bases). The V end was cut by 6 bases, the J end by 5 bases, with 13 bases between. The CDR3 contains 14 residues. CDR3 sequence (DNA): TGTGCCAGCAGCGACGGACAGTCCAATGAAAAACTGTTTTTT. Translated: CASSDGQSNEKLFF.

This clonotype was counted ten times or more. The CDR3 loop is CSARPYNEQFF. The CDR3 nucleotides read TGCAGTGCTAGACCGTACAATGAGCAGTTCTTC. This sequence joins TRBV20-1 and TRBJ2-1; D uncertain. Per the germline V gene, CDR1 is DFQATT and CDR2 is SNEGSKA (reference sequence). This CDR3 comprises 11 residues. V shed 2 bases and J shed 4 bases, with 3 bases lying between them.

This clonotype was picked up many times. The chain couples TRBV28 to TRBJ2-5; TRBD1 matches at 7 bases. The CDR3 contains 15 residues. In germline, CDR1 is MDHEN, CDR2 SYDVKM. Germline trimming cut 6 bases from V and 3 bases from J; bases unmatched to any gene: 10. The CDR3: CASRTSGRGKETQYF. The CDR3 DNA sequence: TGTGCCAGCAGAACATCGGGCAGGGGGAAAGAGACCCAGTACTTC.

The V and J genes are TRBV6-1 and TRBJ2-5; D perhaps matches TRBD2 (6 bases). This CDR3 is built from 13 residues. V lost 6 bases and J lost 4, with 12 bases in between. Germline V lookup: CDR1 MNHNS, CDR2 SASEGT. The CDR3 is CASSLPGLETQYF. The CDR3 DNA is TGTGCCAGCAGCTTACCGGGACTAGAGACCCAGTACTTC.

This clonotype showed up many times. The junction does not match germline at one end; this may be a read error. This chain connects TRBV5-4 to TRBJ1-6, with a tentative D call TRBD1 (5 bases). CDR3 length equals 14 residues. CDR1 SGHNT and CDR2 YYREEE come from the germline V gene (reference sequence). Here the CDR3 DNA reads TGCGCCAGCACCACCGACAGTGGGAATTCACCCCTCCACTTT. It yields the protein CASTTDSGNSPLHF.

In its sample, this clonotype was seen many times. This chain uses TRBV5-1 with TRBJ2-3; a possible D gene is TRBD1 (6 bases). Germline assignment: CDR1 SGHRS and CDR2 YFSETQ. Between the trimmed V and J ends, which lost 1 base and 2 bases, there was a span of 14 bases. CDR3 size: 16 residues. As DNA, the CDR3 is TGCGCCAGCAGCTTGCTGGCAGGGGACGTCACAGATACGCAGTATTTT. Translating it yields CASSLLAGDVTDTQYF.

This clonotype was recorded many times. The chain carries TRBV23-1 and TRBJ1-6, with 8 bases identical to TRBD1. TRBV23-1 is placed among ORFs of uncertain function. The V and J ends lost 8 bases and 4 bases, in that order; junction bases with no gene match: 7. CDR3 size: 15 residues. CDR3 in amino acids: CASGQGKGYNSPLHF. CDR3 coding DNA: TGCGCCAGCGGACAGGGAAAGGGGTATAATTCACCCCTCCACTTT.

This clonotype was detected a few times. CDR3 amino acids: CASSQFGGGDGYTF. The CDR3 coding sequence is TGTGCCAGCAGCCAGTTCGGGGGGGGCGATGGCTACACCTTC. The chain joins TRBV3-1 to TRBJ1-2; D may be TRBD1 (6 bases). The CDR3 has 14 amino acids. Deletions cut 3 bases from V and 6 bases from J, with 14 bases between. Germline CDR1 is LGHDT and CDR2 is YNNKEL (reference sequence). The full variable domain, in which reference TRBV3-1 and TRBJ1-2 provide the parts outside the CDR3, is DTAVSQTPKYLVTQMGNDKSIKCEQNLGHDTMYWYKQDSKKFLKIMFSYNNKELIINETVPNRFSPKSPDKAHLNLHINSLELGDSAVYFCASSQFGGGDGYTFGSGTRLTVV.

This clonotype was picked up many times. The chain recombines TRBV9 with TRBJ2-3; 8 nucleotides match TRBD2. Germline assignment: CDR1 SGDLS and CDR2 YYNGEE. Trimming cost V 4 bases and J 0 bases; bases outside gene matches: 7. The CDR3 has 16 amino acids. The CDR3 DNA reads TGTGCCAGCAGCACGGGGAAGCGGGGGAGCACAGATACGCAGTATTTT. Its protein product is CASSTGKRGSTDTQYF.

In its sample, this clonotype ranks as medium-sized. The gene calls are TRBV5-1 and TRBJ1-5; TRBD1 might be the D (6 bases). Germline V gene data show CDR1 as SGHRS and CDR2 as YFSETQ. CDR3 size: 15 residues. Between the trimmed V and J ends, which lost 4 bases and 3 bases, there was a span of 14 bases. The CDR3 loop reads CASSLSTGLNQPQHF. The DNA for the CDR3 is TGCGCCAGCAGCCTCTCGACAGGACTCAATCAGCCCCAGCATTTT.

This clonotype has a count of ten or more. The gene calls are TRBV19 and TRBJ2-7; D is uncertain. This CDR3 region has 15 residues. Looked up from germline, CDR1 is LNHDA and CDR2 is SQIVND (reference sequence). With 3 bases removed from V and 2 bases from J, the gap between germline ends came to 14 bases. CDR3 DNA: TGTGCCAGTAGTATCCCAAACGCAGGCACCTACGAGCAGTACTTC. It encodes CASSIPNAGTYEQYF.

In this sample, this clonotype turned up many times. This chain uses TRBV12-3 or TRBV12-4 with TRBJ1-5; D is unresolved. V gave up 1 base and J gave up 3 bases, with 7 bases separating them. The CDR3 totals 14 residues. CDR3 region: CASSLGSYNQPQHF. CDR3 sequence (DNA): TGTGCCAGCAGTTTAGGGAGTTACAATCAGCCCCAGCATTTT.